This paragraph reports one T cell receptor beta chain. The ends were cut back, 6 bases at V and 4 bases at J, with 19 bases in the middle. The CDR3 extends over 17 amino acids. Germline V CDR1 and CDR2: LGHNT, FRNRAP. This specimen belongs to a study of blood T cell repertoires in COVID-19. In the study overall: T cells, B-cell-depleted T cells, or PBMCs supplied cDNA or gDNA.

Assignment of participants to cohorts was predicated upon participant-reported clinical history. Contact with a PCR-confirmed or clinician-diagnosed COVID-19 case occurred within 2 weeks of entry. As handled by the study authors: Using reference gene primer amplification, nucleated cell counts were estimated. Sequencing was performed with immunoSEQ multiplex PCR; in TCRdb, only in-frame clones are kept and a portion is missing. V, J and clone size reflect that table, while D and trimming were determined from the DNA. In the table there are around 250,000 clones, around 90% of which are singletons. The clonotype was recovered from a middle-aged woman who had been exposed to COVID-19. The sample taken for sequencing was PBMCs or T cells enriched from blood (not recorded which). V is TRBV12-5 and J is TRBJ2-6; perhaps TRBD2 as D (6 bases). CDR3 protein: CASGLSRGTLGANVLTF. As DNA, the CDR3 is TGTGCTAGTGGACTTAGCCGGGGGACCTTAGGGGCCAACGTCCTGACTTTC. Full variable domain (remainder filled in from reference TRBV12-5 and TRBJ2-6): DARVTQTPRHKVTEMGQEVTMRCQPILGHNTVFWYRQTMMQGLELLAYFRNRAPLDDSGMPKDRFSAEMPDATLATLKIQPSEPRDSAVYFCASGLSRGTLGANVLTFGAGSRLTVL.